The clone carrying this T cell receptor beta chain has just a few counts. The antigen is not known. The data were taken from a study of response to subunit inactivated influenza vaccine. Study conclusions and caveats: T cells newly recruited by each seasonal influenza vaccination are few, the authors suggested.

V shed 2 bases and J 2 bases; nucleotides not matched to a gene: 3. From germline, CDR1 is MNHEY and CDR2 SMNVEV (reference sequence). CDR3 size: 14 residues. One entry per CDR3 protein results from TCRdb running MiXCR on the RT-PCR reads. The sample carries about 160,000 distinct CDR3 sequences, roughly 10% recorded once. This receptor was identified in a middle-aged man who received an inactivated influenza vaccine. Sample: non-naive T cells sorted from PBMCs, taken more than 35 days after vaccination. The genes are TRBV27 and TRBJ2-7, with 7 bases that match TRBD2. CDR3: CASSLGGTTYEQYF. As DNA, the CDR3 is TGTGCCAGCAGTTTAGGGGGGACTACCTACGAGCAGTACTTC.